This T cell receptor (beta chain) was sequenced during a study of graft-versus-host responses after intestinal transplantation. Overall study context: All of the recipients had induction that used anti-thymocyte globulin, then tacrolimus and steroids for approximately 3 years. General study findings and limits: Clonal ratios of graft-versus-host to host-versus-graft in allografts were high for patients exhibiting graft-donor T cell macrochimerism. Detection of GvH clones occurred in recipient marrow, and some had their first appearance in ileum or blood.

This table comes from immunoSEQ multiplex PCR, and its TCRdb copy is limited to in-frame clones, with some not included. Among around 40,000 clones listed, 83% were seen once. The CDR3 runs 14 residues. V shed 8 bases, J shed 5 bases, and the junction held 10 bases outside the gene matches. CDR1 and CDR2 from the germline V gene are SNHLY and FYNNEI. This clone has a single count. Its antigen is as yet unknown. The chain carries TRBV2 and TRBJ2-5; TRBD2 matches 8 bases. This clonotype was obtained from a human patient who received an intestinal transplant, so some T cells may come from the graft donor. The specimen comprised PBMCs, sampled more than 950 days after transplant. CDR3 coding DNA: TGTGCCAGCGGTCCCGGGGGGGGTTGGGAGACCCAGTACTTC. Its translation is CASGPGGGWETQYF.